Included here is one T cell receptor (beta chain) sequence, with context. The clone's antigen remains unknown. It has no much larger one-base neighbor in the sample; base qualities were not kept. The sample is drawn from a study of cytomegalovirus exposure and HLA in healthy donors (TCRdb year 2017). Concerning the study at large: An earlier analysis of approximately 590 of the donors reported approximately 270 Gb of sequence data and approximately 110 million unique TCR beta sequences from 190 million or so T cells. Among 300 to 450 genotyped donors of the cohort, an average of approximately 240,000 unique TCR beta nucleotide sequences were sequenced per donor, around 20% of them non-productive. High-throughput TCR immunosequencing, statistical association of individual TCRs with disease status, and machine learning were combined to predict cytomegalovirus infection status. In an earlier analysis of roughly 580 of the donors, high-throughput TCR beta sequencing was used to judge whether each TCR beta V gene segment behaved as functional or pseudogenic. The aim of the study was to test whether cataloging public T cell receptors could identify signatures of past pathogen exposure. In the later analysis, no new phenotypic data were used to find candidate immune exposures; instead, reliance was placed on TCR beta sequences and their occurrence across donors. Donor age, sex, ethnicity and CMV serostatus were compiled together with the repertoire data. All discovery cohort repertoires had been generated using a single sequencing platform. The study used immunosequencing to profile the T cell repertoires of 666 subjects and linked those repertoires to cytomegalovirus serostatus. Of the 350 to 400 genotyped donors, around 81% fell in the genetic ancestry cluster associated with self-reported Caucasian donors. A separate validation cohort of roughly 110 different subjects was used in addition to the roughly 640-subject first cohort. Roughly 310 gigabases of sequencing data and tens of millions of unique TCR sequences were included in an early release covering several hundred HLA-typed donors. The number of typed donors differed by locus: roughly 620-640 for A, B, C, DRB1 and DQB1; some 500 for DQA1; some 610 for DPA1; and 450 to 480 for DPB1. HLA typing covered class I and class II loci at four-digit resolution. A later analysis re-examined previously published TCR beta repertoires from 610 or so donors and added high-resolution HLA genotyping to investigate patterns of TCR occurrence. Because of strong linkage in the cohort, five DR-DQ haplotypes were treated as single units for association and clustering. A later genetic analysis took genome-wide SNP genotypes for 398 of the 666 donors and used that subset as a discovery cohort. What the work shows at the level of the full study, not this receptor alone: Broadly in line with IMGT annotations, most TCR beta V segments showed up in productive rearrangements about 90% or about 30% of the time in an earlier analysis of some 590 of the donors. In vitro tests confirmed that three of the cytomegalovirus-associated TCR beta chains recognize cytomegalovirus antigens. Approximately 16 rarely observed V segments, including chromosome 9 orphons, were excluded from the earlier analysis of 550 to 700 of the donors because counts were too low. Cytomegalovirus status was reported to be diagnosed by the classifier with high specificity and sensitivity in both the original and validation cohorts. A cluster of highly shared sequence variants was judged likely to be a technical artifact of the sequencing pipeline. In a later analysis, HLA-associated TCR beta chains were found to be more clonally expanded and to have lower generation probabilities than equally common non-associated chains. In the study, approximately 160 TCR beta chains were listed as associated with cytomegalovirus. The only immune exposure information available for the cohort was CMV serostatus. Assigning TCR associations to individual alleles was difficult when HLA alleles, especially DR and DQ, strongly co-occurred. An association between a missense DCLRE1C variant and V-gene and J-gene trimming of TCR beta chains was found in a later genetic analysis and replicated in an independent cohort. According to a later analysis, most CMV-associated TCR beta chains appeared to be HLA-restricted, and the HLA associations seemed to be driven largely by CMV exposure. Most TCR sequences were observed very rarely across donors, whereas some public TCRs were present in many individuals. In a later analysis, 15,000 to 20,000 TCR beta sequences were associated with specific HLA alleles at a false discovery rate of 0.05. Correlated functional status among segregating V segments might reflect linkage disequilibrium, but an unknown experimental factor could not be ruled out. Only TCR beta chains were sequenced in this cohort, and the absence of alpha or paired-chain data limited detectable features. Some IMGT-functional V segments, including TRBV6-2 and TRBV6-3, could not be told apart with the 87-base-pair reads, so those segments were excluded. Sequencing depth was assumed to be roughly uniform across donors in the presence/absence analyses, though that assumption may not hold. According to the authors, the approach could potentially be generalized to other disease states and immunological phenotypes. In a later analysis, several top co-occurrence clusters were reported to appear linked to parvovirus B19, influenza, CMV and Epstein-Barr virus. A later genetic analysis reported fewer N-insertions in productive TCRs among donors in an Asian-associated ancestry cluster than the roughly 670-donor mean. Because HLA typing was unavailable for some donors at each locus, only the typed subset was used in association tests. A further reported finding was that TCR beta sequences accurately predicted the HLA-A and HLA-B alleles for most subjects in the first cohort. In a later analysis, the rate of TCR association differed among HLA loci, with DRB1 alleles having the most associated TCRs and HLA-C alleles having the fewest.

The cohort was made up of about 670 healthy bone marrow donors. At the time of sampling, all cohort members were nominally healthy, though unrecorded immune exposures were likely present. The donor tested CMV seronegative and was one of the 352 seronegative cohort members. Every donor gave a peripheral blood sample, and the peripheral blood mononuclear cells from that sample were used for TCR beta sequencing. The Qiagen DNeasy Blood Extraction Kit was used to extract genomic DNA from the blood cell samples. V is clipped by 3 bases and J by 2 bases, and the sequence between their germline boundaries is 10 bases long. The CDR3 numbers 14 residues from cysteine through phenylalanine. Kept here is only the CDR3 DNA, which spans 42 bases and is read in frame from base 1. Per the germline V gene (reference sequence), LNHDA is the CDR1 and SQIVND is the CDR2. Library creation used the immunoSEQ multiplex PCR assay. For the multiplex PCR, a mixture combining 60 forward primers for TCR Vbeta segments and 13 reverse primers for TCR Jbeta segments was used. A multiplex PCR assay on genomic DNA amplified the CDR3 region of rearranged TCR beta genes. The Illumina HiSeq System was used to sequence the amplified TCR beta libraries as 87-base-pair reads. The paper's processing steps were these. A later analysis tallied about 77 million unique TCR beta chains across the 600 to 700 repertoires, and some 12 million of those chains were shared by two or more donors. Raw reads were error-corrected and collapsed into unique sequences by a nearest-neighbor algorithm in which closely related sequences were merged to remove PCR and sequencing errors. V, D and J gene segments were assigned by aligning CDR3 sequences to IMGT reference sequences. Each retained sequence needed at least a six-nucleotide match to both a V gene segment and a J gene segment. A rearrangement was called productive if the CDR3 had no stop codons and remained in frame with V and J, and every other rearrangement was called non-productive. Following IMGT convention, CDR3 was defined as the stretch from the second conserved V-encoded cysteine to the conserved J-encoded phenylalanine. The earlier analysis of 587 of the donors excluded sequences that lacked an unambiguous match to a single V gene segment. In an earlier analysis of several hundred of the donors, a V segment was called functional when productive rearrangements were above 56.7%, and segregating when the standard deviation between donors exceeded 5%. A statistical classification framework was built to diagnose cytomegalovirus status from the catalog of TCR beta chain sequences. V and J gene assignment, in a later analysis, came from comparing TCR nucleotide sequences with IMGT/GENE-DB human TR gene sequences. In a later analysis, CDR3 sequences and most-parsimonious VDJ recombination scenarios were assigned using the TCRdist pipeline. A later analysis defined each TCR beta chain by its CDR3 amino acid sequence plus V-gene family, and excluded reads lacking a unique V-gene family. In a later analysis, some 600 highly shared, low-generation-probability nucleotide sequences were removed to address suspected cross-contamination and a sequencing artifact. For each public chain, a later analysis derived a clonal expansion index from normalized ranks of inferred template counts within each repertoire. Generation probabilities in a later analysis came from a VDJ recombination model fitted to out-of-frame rearrangements, and those results were checked against IGoR. A later analysis scored TCR-TCR, TCR-HLA and TCR-CMV co-occurrence with hypergeometric tests, applying a repertoire-size bias correction to TCR pairs. False discovery rates were estimated in a later analysis by permuting HLA or CMV assignments 20 times. In a later analysis, co-occurring TCRs were grouped using DBSCAN, and TCRdist sequence similarity was added for clustering within HLA-allele-positive subsets. Repertoires with fewer than 30,000 or more than 120,000 public chains were left out of co-occurrence clustering, as were a few repertoires with anomalous nucleotide sharing. Imported from immuneACCESS, the table was reduced by TCRdb to in-frame sequences with V and J called. These copies leave out some clones; in studies compared against another copy, an unresolved V gene accounts for under half, and the cause of the remainder is not known. Clone size and V and J calls were adopted from that table, with D and trimming inferred from the DNA. The sample yields 130,000 or so clones; almost 85% were counted once. The ten largest clones take up 1.5% of the sample.

Sequenced input: PBMCs. The TCR was taken from a young woman in good health and CMV-seronegative. In this chain, TRBV19 is recombined with TRBJ1-2; the D gene cannot be named for sure. The sequence in DNA is TGTGCCAGTAGTATCCCCCGGGGAAACTATGGCTACACCTTC. Its coded protein is CASSIPRGNYGYTF.